A single sample is the source of the 30 T cell receptor beta chains below, sequenced in a study of shared clonotypes between healthy human individuals (dated by TCRdb to between 2020 and 2021). Libraries were prepared through the immunoSEQ multiplex PCR assay. TCRdb carries this immuneACCESS record with in-frame sequences only. Its versions omit some clonotypes, under half of them owing to an unresolved V gene in the studies checked, with the rest unexplained. Across this sample there are some 2.1 million clones, with about 95% seen only once. The biggest ten clones account for more than 0.1% of the sample. Sequencing was performed on naive CD4+ T cells sorted from blood. Read against the paper, the sample's cell subset or site label means: CD45RA+ positively selected. These receptor sequences come from a man aged 18 to 30 in good health.

The chain is built from TRBV7-2 and TRBJ2-6; the D gene could be TRBD1 or TRBD2 (6 bases each). The CDR3 spans 14 residues. The germline V gene has CDR1 SGHTA and CDR2 FQGNSA. Trimming stripped 5 bases from V and 2 bases from J, with 7 bases between. The CDR3 DNA reads as TGTGCCAGCAGCCGGGGGCCTGGGGCCAACGTCCTGACTTTC. Protein product: CASSRGPGANVLTF.

CDR3 coding DNA: TGTGCCAGCAGCCGCGACAGGGTGAGCTCTGGAAACACCATATATTTT. It translates to CASSRDRVSSGNTIYF. The chain is built from TRBV4-2 and TRBJ1-3; 7 nucleotides agree with TRBD1. Trimming took 4 bases from V and 0 from J; bases not matched to a gene: 6. This CDR3 has 16 residues. From germline, CDR1 is LGHNA and CDR2 YNFKEQ.

J is TRBJ2-2 and V is TRBV19; perhaps TRBD1 as D (6 bases). Trimming took 10 bases from V and 1 from J, leaving 22 bases between them. CDR1 is LNHDA, CDR2 SQIVND, per germline (reference sequence). The CDR3 spans 17 residues. The CDR3 sequence: CATSGTSTAQNTGELFF. The CDR3 DNA reads TGTGCCACCTCAGGGACATCCACGGCTCAGAACACCGGGGAGCTGTTTTTT.

About this clone itself: Distinct nucleotide sequences in the sample also encode this CDR3. J is TRBJ2-7 and V is TRBV4-1; 9 bases align to TRBD1. Germline-derived CDR1 and CDR2 are MGHRA and YSYEKL. This CDR3 contains 15 residues. V lost 1 base to trimming and J lost 2 bases; unmatched junction nucleotides: 3. The CDR3: CASSQGQGGTYEQYF. Here the CDR3 DNA reads TGCGCCAGCAGCCAAGGACAGGGGGGTACCTACGAGCAGTACTTC.

This clone was found once. Written as DNA, the CDR3 is TGTGCCAGCTCCGGCGGGGGGGCGGAGGAGACCCAGTACTTC. This encodes CASSGGGAEETQYF. V is TRBV4-2 and J is TRBJ2-5; 9 bases are a match to TRBD2. The CDR3 has 14 amino acids. Germline-derived CDR1 and CDR2 are LGHNA and YNFKEQ. V was pared by 8 bases and J by 5 bases, with 9 bases of the junction left unmatched.

The rearrangement joins TRBV7-2 to TRBJ1-2, with D hard to call. Deletions cut 5 bases from V and 8 bases from J, with 18 bases between. Germline loops: CDR1 SGHTA, CDR2 FQGNSA. The CDR3 contains 14 residues. The CDR3 DNA reads as TGTGCCAGCAGCCCTTCTCGGCTTTTGGGCGGCTACACCTTC. It translates to CASSPSRLLGGYTF.

This rearrangement joins TRBV28 to TRBJ1-2, with D perhaps matching TRBD1 (5 bases). CDR1 and CDR2 from the germline V gene are MDHEN and SYDVKM. The ends were cut back, 3 bases at V and 4 bases at J, with 12 bases in the middle. The CDR3 is made up of 14 amino acids. CDR3 sequence reads: CASSLGRGGYGYTF. The CDR3 nucleotides are TGTGCCAGCAGTTTGGGTAGGGGCGGCTATGGCTACACCTTC.

The CDR3 DNA reads as TGCGCCAGCAGCTCGTCTAGCGGGAGGGCACCAGATACGCAGTATTTT. Its translation is CASSSSSGRAPDTQYF. The chain joins TRBV5-1 to TRBJ2-3; TRBD2 agrees at 12 bases. J lost 4 bases, V lost 3 bases, and 6 bases had no gene match. The CDR3 has 16 residues. CDR1 is SGHRS, CDR2 YFSETQ, per germline.

The count of this clone is one. This chain uses TRBV5-1 with TRBJ2-5, with 9 bases aligning to TRBD1. The CDR3 extends over 14 amino acids. V was clipped by 5 bases and J by 5 bases; unmatched bases: 7. CDR1 is SGHRS, CDR2 YFSETQ, per germline. Here the CDR3 reads CASSEGQGAETQYF. DNA for the CDR3: TGCGCCAGCAGTGAGGGACAGGGAGCGGAGACCCAGTACTTC.

This chain connects TRBV5-1 to TRBJ2-7; 8 nucleotides align to TRBD1. Trimming removed 4 bases from V and 3 bases from J; junction bases left unmatched: 9. Germline CDR1 reads SGHRS; CDR2 reads YFSETQ. This CDR3 is built from 15 residues. The CDR3 reads CASSRGTGANYEQYF. The CDR3 DNA is TGCGCCAGCAGCAGGGGGACAGGTGCTAACTACGAGCAGTACTTC.

V is TRBV5-1 and J is TRBJ1-1, with TRBD1 identical over 7 bases. The CDR3 covers 13 residues. Looked up from germline, CDR1 is SGHRS and CDR2 is YFSETQ. V dropped 6 bases and J dropped 3; count of bases not matched to a gene: 5. The CDR3 spells CASNTQGYTEAFF. The CDR3 DNA is TGCGCCAGCAATACACAGGGGTACACTGAAGCTTTCTTT.

This sequence joins TRBV6-1 and TRBJ2-1; 8 bases align to TRBD2. In germline, CDR1 is MNHNS, CDR2 SASEGT. The J segment lost 9 bases and the V segment lost 8 bases, leaving 12 bases of the junction unmatched. The CDR3 is 14 residues long. DNA for the CDR3: TGTGCCAGCTGCTGGGGCGGGAGGCGTTGTGAGCAGTTCTTC. Its translation: CASCWGGRRCEQFF.

The V and J genes are TRBV6-5 and TRBJ2-5; tentatively, D is TRBD1 (5 bases). Trimming pared 2 bases from V and 4 bases from J, leaving 11 bases between. The germline V gene encodes CDR1 MNHEY and CDR2 SVGAGI. CDR3 size: 14 residues. In DNA form, the CDR3 reads TGTGCCAGCAGTTACGAAGGGGCGCGAGAGACCCAGTACTTC. Translation gives CASSYEGARETQYF.

The genes are TRBV19 and TRBJ2-7, with 12 bases aligning to TRBD1. The CDR3 consists of 16 residues. After removal of 10 bases from V and 0 bases from J, the junction contained 10 bases not matched to a gene. Germline V CDR1 and CDR2: LNHDA, SQIVND (reference sequence). Here the CDR3 DNA reads TGTGCCACAAAACGCCAGGGACAGGGGGCCTCCTACGAGCAGTACTTC. It specifies CATKRQGQGASYEQYF.

The sample holds one count of this clone. The V call is TRBV30, the J call TRBJ1-3; D is perhaps TRBD1 (6 bases). Germline CDR1 reads GTSNPN; CDR2 reads SVGIG (reference sequence). Deletions cut 0 bases from V and 4 bases from J, with 10 bases between. CDR3 length: 14 amino acids. In DNA, the CDR3 is TGTGCCTGGAGTGTTTACGGGGGCGGAAACACCATATATTTT. It encodes CAWSVYGGGNTIYF.

The rearrangement links TRBV4-1 to TRBJ2-1, with TRBD1 matching 8 bases. V trimming: 3 bases; J trimming: 6 bases; junction bases outside the gene matches: 13. The CDR3 length is 17 residues. Germline values: CDR1 MGHRA, CDR2 YSYEKL. DNA of the CDR3: TGCGCCAGCAGCCAGAACCTCGGACAGGGAACGGTCAATGAGCAGTTCTTC. Its protein product is CASSQNLGQGTVNEQFF.

In its sample, this clone was seen once. The chain joins TRBV6-5 to TRBJ1-1; D is unclear. Germline-derived CDR1 and CDR2 are MNHEY and SVGAGI. The CDR3 covers 12 residues. V was clipped by 7 bases and J by 4 bases, with 10 bases between them. The CDR3 loop reads CASITPGTEAFF. CDR3 nucleotides: TGTGCCAGCATCACTCCGGGCACTGAAGCTTTCTTT.

As regards this clone: This CDR3 is also generated by other DNA sequences in the sample. The gene calls are TRBV29-1 and TRBJ2-5; possibly TRBD2 for D (6 bases). There are 12 residues in the CDR3. Trimming stripped 4 bases from V and 2 bases from J, with 8 bases between. The germline gives CDR1 SQVTM, CDR2 ANQGSEA. CDR3 coding DNA: TGCAGCGTTGTGGAGGGGCAAGAGACCCAGTACTTC. Its protein is CSVVEGQETQYF.

This chain joins TRBV10-3 and TRBJ2-3; 8 bases are a match to TRBD2. Germline V gene lookup returns CDR1 ENHRY and CDR2 SYGVKD. This CDR3 has 17 amino acids. V was clipped by 0 bases and J by 4 bases; unmatched bases: 9. CDR3 in amino acids: CAISESGLAVQADTQYF. CDR3 nucleotides: TGTGCCATCAGTGAGTCAGGACTAGCAGTTCAGGCAGATACGCAGTATTTT.

About this clone: The identical CDR3 is also encoded by other nucleotide sequences in the sample. V is TRBV6-6 and J is TRBJ2-2; D not certain. The germline V gene encodes CDR1 MNHNY and CDR2 SVGAGI (reference sequence). The V end was cut by 2 bases, the J end by 0 bases, with 4 bases between. This CDR3 has 14 residues. The CDR3 sequence: CASSYQTNTGELFF. Here the CDR3 DNA reads TGTGCCAGCAGTTACCAGACGAACACCGGGGAGCTGTTTTTT.

This CDR3 is CASSPGTGRGPQNIQYF. The CDR3 DNA follows: TGTGCCAGCTCACCGGGGACAGGGAGGGGCCCGCAAAACATTCAGTACTTC. The V call is TRBV18, the J call TRBJ2-4; TRBD1 matches 9 bases. Unmatched junction bases numbered 11, after V lost 3 bases and J lost 5 bases. This CDR3 has 17 amino acids. Looked up from germline, CDR1 is KGHSH and CDR2 is LQKENI.

Turning to this clone: Distinct nucleotide sequences in the sample also encode this CDR3. This chain joins TRBV7-9 and TRBJ1-3; D is unresolved. Trimming shortened V by 2 bases and J by 1 base, and 0 bases separated the two germline ends. The CDR3 extends over 12 amino acids. Germline lookup yields CDR1 SEHNR and CDR2 FQNEAQ (reference sequence). The CDR3 here is CASSLSGNTIYF. CDR3 bases: TGTGCCAGCAGCTTATCTGGAAACACCATATATTTT. Full variable domain (rest looked up from reference TRBV7-9 and TRBJ1-3): DTGVSQNPRHKITKRGQNVTFRCDPISEHNRLYWYRQTLGQGPEFLTYFQNEAQLEKSRLLSDRFSAERPKGSFSTLEIQRTEQGDSAMYLCASSLSGNTIYFGEGSWLTVV.

The chain is built from TRBV6-5 and TRBJ2-6; 7 nucleotides match TRBD2. Germline V gives CDR1 MNHEY, CDR2 SVGAGI. CDR3 length equals 15 residues. V shed 5 bases and J 6 bases; nucleotides not matched to a gene: 7. This CDR3 is CASSRGTTPANVLTF. The CDR3 DNA follows: TGTGCCAGCAGTAGAGGGACTACCCCGGCCAACGTCCTGACTTTC.

The chain joins TRBV11-2 to TRBJ2-3, with TRBD2 matching over 8 bases. The CDR3 runs to 15 residues. CDR1 is SGHAT and CDR2 is FQNNGV in the germline V gene. The V and J ends lost 5 bases and 2 bases, in that order; junction bases with no gene match: 6. Written as DNA, the CDR3 is TGTGCCAGCAGCCAGGGACTAGTACACACAGATACGCAGTATTTT. It is translated as CASSQGLVHTDTQYF.

Notes on this clone: An end of the junction does not agree with germline; a read error may underlie this. The CDR3 region is CASSEMGTGHF. CDR3 nucleotides: TGTGCCAGCAGTGAGATGGGGACAGGACACTTC. The chain has TRBV6-1 and TRBJ1-2; 8 nucleotides match TRBD1. The CDR3 totals 11 residues. Germline V gives CDR1 MNHNS, CDR2 SASEGT.

On this clone itself: Other DNA sequences in this sample translate to the same CDR3. The chain couples TRBV28 to TRBJ2-6; D not certain. The length of the CDR3 is 14 residues. The V end lost 2 bases, the J end lost 2 bases, and 4 bases lay between the germline ends. Germline V gene sequence: CDR1 MDHEN, CDR2 SYDVKM. CDR3 region: CASSLPPGANVLTF. The DNA of the CDR3 is TGTGCCAGCAGTTTACCACCTGGGGCCAACGTCCTGACTTTC. Supplemented by reference TRBV28 and TRBJ2-6, the full variable domain reads DVKVTQSSRYLVKRTGEKVFLECVQDMDHENMFWYRQDPGLGLRLIYFSYDVKMKEKGDIPEGYSVSREKKERFSLILESASTNQTSMYLCASSLPPGANVLTFGAGSRLTVL.

The chain links TRBV25-1 to TRBJ1-3, with TRBD1 matching 7 bases. Germline V CDR1 and CDR2: MGHDK, SYGVNS. V was pared by 5 bases and J by 0 bases, with 4 bases of the junction left unmatched. The CDR3 totals 15 residues. CDR3 loop: CASSQWTGSGNTIYF. The CDR3 DNA reads TGTGCCAGCAGTCAATGGACAGGCTCTGGAAACACCATATATTTT.

The chain uses TRBV25-1 and TRBJ2-2; TRBD2 matches 10 bases. The CDR3 covers 15 residues. Germline V gene lookup returns CDR1 MGHDK and CDR2 SYGVNS. V was pared by 3 bases and J by 6 bases, with 4 bases of the junction left unmatched. The CDR3 loop is CASSDLAGVSGELFF. DNA for the CDR3: TGTGCCAGCAGTGATCTAGCGGGGGTTTCCGGGGAGCTGTTTTTT.

J is TRBJ1-2 and V is TRBV27, with 9 positions matching TRBD1. V gave up 6 bases and J gave up 8 bases; unmatched junction bases: 13. The CDR3 is made up of 15 amino acids. CDR1 is MNHEY and CDR2 is SMNVEV in the germline V gene (reference sequence). Here the CDR3 DNA reads TGTGCCAGCAGCCAACCGGGACAGGGATTACGGGGCTACACCTTC. Its protein product is CASSQPGQGLRGYTF.

The gene calls are TRBV5-1 and TRBJ2-3, with D perhaps matching TRBD1 or TRBD2 (5 bases each). The CDR3 has 16 residues. The V end was cut by 5 bases, the J end by 0 bases, with 16 bases between. Germline-derived CDR1 and CDR2 are SGHRS and YFSETQ. CDR3 coding DNA: TGCGCCAGCAGTCTAGGGGCGGGTTCTAGCACAGATACGCAGTATTTT. It specifies CASSLGAGSSTDTQYF.